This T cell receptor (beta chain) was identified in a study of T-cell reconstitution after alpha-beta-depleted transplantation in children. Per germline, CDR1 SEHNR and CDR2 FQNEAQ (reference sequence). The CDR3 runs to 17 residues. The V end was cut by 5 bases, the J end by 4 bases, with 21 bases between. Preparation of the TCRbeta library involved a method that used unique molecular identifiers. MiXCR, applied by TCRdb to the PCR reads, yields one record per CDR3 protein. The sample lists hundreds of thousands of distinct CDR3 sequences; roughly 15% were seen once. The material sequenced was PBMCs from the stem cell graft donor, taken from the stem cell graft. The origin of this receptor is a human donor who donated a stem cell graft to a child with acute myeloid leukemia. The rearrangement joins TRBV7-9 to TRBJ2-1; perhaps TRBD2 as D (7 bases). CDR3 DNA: TGTGCCAGCAGCCCTAGGGGGGGGCACAACGGGTACAATGAGCAGTTCTTC. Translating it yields CASSPRGGHNGYNEQFF.